These 10 T cell receptor beta chains share one sample of origin, sequenced in a study of blood T cell repertoires in COVID-19. Clones were read by immunoSEQ multiplex PCR, and TCRdb kept only the in-frame ones, dropping some. The profile covers about 190,000 clones, with 83% appearing a single time and roughly 6.6% taken by the ten largest. Sequencing was done on a sample of peripheral blood. These receptors came from a woman aged 40 to 50 with acute or convalescent COVID-19.

This clone was seen only a few times. V usage is TRBV11-2 and J usage is TRBJ2-3; 12 bases fit TRBD2. The CDR3 is made up of 15 amino acids. V gave up 4 bases and J gave up 7 bases; unmatched junction bases: 6. The germline CDR1 and CDR2 sequences are SGHAT and FQNNGV. The CDR3, as DNA: TGTGCCAGCAGCTCGCCTAGCGGGAGGGCAAATACGCAGTATTTT. Encoded protein: CASSSPSGRANTQYF. Filled out from reference TRBV11-2 and TRBJ2-3, the complete variable domain reads EAGVAQSPRYKIIEKRQSVAFWCNPISGHATLYWYQQILGQGPKLLIQFQNNGVVDDSQLPKDRFSAERLKGVDSTLKIQPAKLEDSAVYLCASSSPSGRANTQYFGPGTRLTVL.

This clone has a count of ten or more. This chain joins TRBV19 and TRBJ2-7, with TRBD1 matching 10 bases. Trimming removed 4 bases from V and 4 bases from J; junction bases left unmatched: 4. The germline V gene has CDR1 LNHDA and CDR2 SQIVND (reference sequence). CDR3 size: 14 residues. CDR3 in amino acids: CASSRRDRGYEQYF. Here the CDR3 DNA reads TGTGCCAGTAGTAGGCGGGACAGGGGATACGAGCAGTACTTC.

This sequence joins TRBV3-1 (or the pseudogene TRBV3-2) and TRBJ1-3; D is ambiguous. The CDR3 consists of 14 residues. The V and J ends lost 7 bases and 0 bases respectively, with 10 bases between them. Germline assignment: CDR1 LGHDT and CDR2 YNNKEL (reference sequence). For the CDR3, the DNA is TGTGCCAGCACCGTTACTCACTCTGGAAACACCATATATTTT. The encoded protein is CASTVTHSGNTIYF.

V and J are TRBV5-6 and TRBJ2-1; D is possibly TRBD1 (6 bases). Deletions cut 4 bases from V and 5 bases from J, with 16 bases between. CDR3 size: 15 residues. Germline V gives CDR1 SGHDT, CDR2 YYEEEE. The CDR3: CASSRGQSSHNEQFF. In DNA, the CDR3 is TGTGCCAGCAGCCGCGGACAGTCTTCCCACAATGAGCAGTTCTTC. The full variable domain, its missing parts supplied by reference TRBV5-6 and TRBJ2-1, is DAGVTQSPTHLIKTRGQQVTLRCSPKSGHDTVSWYQQALGQGPQFIFQYYEEEERQRGNFPDRFSGHQFPNYSSELNVNALLLGDSALYLCASSRGQSSHNEQFFGPGTRLTVL.

The chain couples TRBV5-1 to TRBJ1-2, with D possibly TRBD1 on 6 matching bases. The V gene's germline CDR1 is SGHRS and CDR2 YFSETQ. There are 13 residues in the CDR3. The V end was cut by 0 bases, the J end by 8 bases, with 11 bases between. The CDR3 DNA reads TGCGCCAGCAGCTTGGGGGGGCAAACGGGCTACACCTTC. Amino acid sequence: CASSLGGQTGYTF.

The V gene is TRBV28, the J gene TRBJ2-1; 7 nucleotides match TRBD1. This CDR3 region has 13 residues. V lost 7 bases to trimming and J lost 2 bases; unmatched junction nucleotides: 2. The germline gives CDR1 MDHEN, CDR2 SYDVKM. CDR3 region: CASTGTAYNEQFF. CDR3 DNA: TGTGCCAGCACAGGGACAGCCTACAATGAGCAGTTCTTC.

The gene calls are TRBV11-2 and TRBJ2-7; 8 bases agree with TRBD1. This CDR3 contains 16 residues. Germline-derived CDR1 and CDR2 are SGHAT and FQNNGV. Trimming removed 5 bases from V and 5 bases from J; junction bases left unmatched: 14. The CDR3 here is CASSLLVGTGGDEQYF. CDR3 bases: TGTGCCAGCAGCCTCTTGGTCGGGACAGGTGGAGACGAGCAGTACTTC. The entire variable domain, with the rest obtained from reference TRBV11-2 and TRBJ2-7, is as follows: EAGVAQSPRYKIIEKRQSVAFWCNPISGHATLYWYQQILGQGPKLLIQFQNNGVVDDSQLPKDRFSAERLKGVDSTLKIQPAKLEDSAVYLCASSLLVGTGGDEQYFGPGTRLTVT.

The chain combines TRBV27 with TRBJ2-1; unclear D gene. This CDR3 is 15 amino acids long. Per germline, CDR1 MNHEY and CDR2 SMNVEV (reference sequence). The V gene lost 7 bases and the J gene lost 8 bases, with 21 bases spanning the gap. CDR3 coding DNA: TGTGCCAGCAACCTAAAAGAGTCATCATTTTATGAGCAGTTCTTC. Protein: CASNLKESSFYEQFF.

Worth noting for this clone: A single base separates this from a much larger clone, so it may be a read error. The chain has TRBV5-5 and TRBJ1-5; D gene unclear. V was pared by 0 bases and J by 4 bases, with 5 bases between. The V gene's germline CDR1 is SGHKS and CDR2 YYEKEE (reference sequence). This CDR3 spans 13 amino acids. The CDR3 DNA sequence: TGTGCCAGCAGCTTGGGACTGAATCAGCCCCAGCATTTT. Protein: CASSLGLNQPQHF.

This chain's CDR3 is CASFQGGNSPLHF. In nucleotides, the CDR3 is TGTGCCAGCTTCCAGGGAGGGAATTCACCCCTCCACTTT. This sequence joins TRBV18 and TRBJ1-6, with D tentatively TRBD1 (5 bases). The V end was cut by 7 bases, the J end by 7 bases, with 11 bases between. The germline V gene has CDR1 KGHSH and CDR2 LQKENI. The CDR3 loop spans 13 amino acids.